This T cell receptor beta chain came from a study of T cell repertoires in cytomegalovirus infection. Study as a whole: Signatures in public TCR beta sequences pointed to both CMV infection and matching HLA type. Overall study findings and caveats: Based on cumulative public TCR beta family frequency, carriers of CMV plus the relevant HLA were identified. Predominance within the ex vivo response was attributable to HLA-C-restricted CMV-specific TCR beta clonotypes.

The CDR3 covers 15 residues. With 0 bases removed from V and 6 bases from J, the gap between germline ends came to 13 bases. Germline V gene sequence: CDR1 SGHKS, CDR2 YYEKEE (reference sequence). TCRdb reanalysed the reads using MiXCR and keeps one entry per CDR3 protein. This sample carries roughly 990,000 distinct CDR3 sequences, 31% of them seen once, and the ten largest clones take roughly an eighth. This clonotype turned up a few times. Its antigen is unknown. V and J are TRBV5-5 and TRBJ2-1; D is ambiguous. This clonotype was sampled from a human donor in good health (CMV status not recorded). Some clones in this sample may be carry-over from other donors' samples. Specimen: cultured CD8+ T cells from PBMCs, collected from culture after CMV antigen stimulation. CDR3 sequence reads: CASSLVLGVSNEQFF. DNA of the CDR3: TGTGCCAGCAGCTTGGTTTTAGGAGTTAGCAATGAGCAGTTCTTC.